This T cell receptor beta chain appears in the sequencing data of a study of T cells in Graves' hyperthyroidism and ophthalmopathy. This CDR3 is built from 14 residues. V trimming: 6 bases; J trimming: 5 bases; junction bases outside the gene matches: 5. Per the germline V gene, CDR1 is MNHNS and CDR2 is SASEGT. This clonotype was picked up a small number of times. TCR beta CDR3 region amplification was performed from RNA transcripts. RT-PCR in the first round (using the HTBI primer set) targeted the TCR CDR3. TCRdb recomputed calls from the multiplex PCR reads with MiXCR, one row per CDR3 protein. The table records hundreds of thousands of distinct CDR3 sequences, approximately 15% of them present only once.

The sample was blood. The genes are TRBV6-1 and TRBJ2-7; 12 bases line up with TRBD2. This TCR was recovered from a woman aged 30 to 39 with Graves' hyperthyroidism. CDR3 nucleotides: TGTGCCAGCAGGAGGACTAGCGGGAACGACGAGCAGTACTTC. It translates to CASRRTSGNDEQYF.